A single T cell receptor beta chain is shown here with its context. Its antigen is not identified. This entry belongs to a study of immune cell composition in non-small cell lung cancer. Background on the study: Tumours were mainly lung adenocarcinoma or squamous cell carcinoma.

The normal lung sample lay at least 3 cm, and maximally far, from the tumour. TCRdb keeps only in-frame clones here, not all; method: immunoSEQ multiplex PCR. In the table there are 6,500 to 7,000 clones, about four fifths of which are singletons. The study's findings and limits: Clones >0.5% enriched in tumour were rarer in adenocarcinoma (roughly 33%) than squamous (about 80%). Smoking pack-years did not significantly correlate with tumour TCR-beta clonality. Overall clonality, unlike maximal tumour-associated clone frequency, did not predict TIL reactivity.

The source material was non-adjacent lung tissue. The receptor was derived from a human donor with non-small cell lung cancer.

The CDR3 spells CASSVAGLAGGNTGELFF. As DNA, the CDR3 is TGTGCCAGCAGCGTAGCGGGACTAGCGGGGGGGAACACCGGGGAGCTGTTTTTT. The chain uses TRBV9 and TRBJ2-2, with 15 bases fitting TRBD2. Germline loops: CDR1 SGDLS, CDR2 YYNGEE. This CDR3 region has 18 residues. After removal of 0 bases from V and 1 base from J, the junction contained 1 base not matched to a gene.